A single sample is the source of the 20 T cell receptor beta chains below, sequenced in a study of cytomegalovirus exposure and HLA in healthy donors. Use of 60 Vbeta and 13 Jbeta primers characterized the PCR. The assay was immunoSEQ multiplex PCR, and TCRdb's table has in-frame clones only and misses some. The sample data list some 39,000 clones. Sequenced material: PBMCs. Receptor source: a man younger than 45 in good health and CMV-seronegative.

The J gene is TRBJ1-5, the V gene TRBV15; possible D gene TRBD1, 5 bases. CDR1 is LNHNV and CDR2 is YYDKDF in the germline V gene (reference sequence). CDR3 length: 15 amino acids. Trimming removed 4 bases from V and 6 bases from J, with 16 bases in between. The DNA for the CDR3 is TGTGCCACCAGCACTCAGGGCGGGGTATCTCAGCCCCAGCATTTT. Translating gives CATSTQGGVSQPQHF.

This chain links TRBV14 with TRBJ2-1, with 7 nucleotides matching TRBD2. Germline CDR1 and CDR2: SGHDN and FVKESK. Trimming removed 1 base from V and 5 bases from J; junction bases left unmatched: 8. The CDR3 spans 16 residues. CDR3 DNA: TGTGCCAGCAGCCAAGTTATTAGCGGGCCCGACAATGAGCAGTTCTTC. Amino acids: CASSQVISGPDNEQFF.

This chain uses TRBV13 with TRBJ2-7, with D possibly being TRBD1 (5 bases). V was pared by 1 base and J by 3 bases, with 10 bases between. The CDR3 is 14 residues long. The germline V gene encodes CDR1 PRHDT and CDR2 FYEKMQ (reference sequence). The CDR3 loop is CASSLEQDNYEQYF. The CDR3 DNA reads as TGTGCCAGCAGCTTAGAACAGGATAACTACGAGCAGTACTTC.

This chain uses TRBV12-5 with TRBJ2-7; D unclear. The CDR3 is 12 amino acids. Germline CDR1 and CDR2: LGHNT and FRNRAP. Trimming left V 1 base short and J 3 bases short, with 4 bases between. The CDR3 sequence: CASGLGLYEQYF. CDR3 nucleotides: TGTGCTAGTGGTTTGGGACTCTACGAGCAGTACTTC.

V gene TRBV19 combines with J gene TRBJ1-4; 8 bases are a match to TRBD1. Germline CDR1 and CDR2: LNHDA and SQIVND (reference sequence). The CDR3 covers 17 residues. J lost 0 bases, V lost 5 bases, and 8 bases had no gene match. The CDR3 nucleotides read TGTGCCAGTAGTTTCGACAGGGGCGATGCAACTAATGAAAAACTGTTTTTT. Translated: CASSFDRGDATNEKLFF.

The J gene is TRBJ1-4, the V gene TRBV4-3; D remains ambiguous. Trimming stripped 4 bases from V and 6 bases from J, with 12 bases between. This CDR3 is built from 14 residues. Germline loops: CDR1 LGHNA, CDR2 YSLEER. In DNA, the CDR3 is TGCGCCAGCAGCCCTAGGGCGCGGGATGAAAAACTGTTTTTT. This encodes CASSPRARDEKLFF.

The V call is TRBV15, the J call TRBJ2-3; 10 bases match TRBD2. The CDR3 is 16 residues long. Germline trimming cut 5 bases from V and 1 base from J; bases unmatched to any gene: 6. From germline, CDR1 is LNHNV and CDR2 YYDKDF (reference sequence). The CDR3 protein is CATSSRLAGGTDTQYF. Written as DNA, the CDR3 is TGTGCCACCAGCTCGCGACTAGCGGGCGGCACAGATACGCAGTATTTT.

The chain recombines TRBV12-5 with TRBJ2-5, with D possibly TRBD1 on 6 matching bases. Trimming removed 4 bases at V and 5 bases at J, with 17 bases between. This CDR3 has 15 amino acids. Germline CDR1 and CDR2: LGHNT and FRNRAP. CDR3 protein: CASGSPQGPRETQYF. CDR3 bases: TGTGCTAGTGGTTCACCACAGGGCCCCCGGGAGACCCAGTACTTC.

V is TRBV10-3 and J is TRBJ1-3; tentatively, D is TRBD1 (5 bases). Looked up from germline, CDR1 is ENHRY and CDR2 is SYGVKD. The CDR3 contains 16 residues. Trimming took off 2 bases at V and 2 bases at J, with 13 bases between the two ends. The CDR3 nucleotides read TGTGCCATCAGTGAGGCAGGGTTGAGGACTGGAAACACCATATATTTT. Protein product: CAISEAGLRTGNTIYF.

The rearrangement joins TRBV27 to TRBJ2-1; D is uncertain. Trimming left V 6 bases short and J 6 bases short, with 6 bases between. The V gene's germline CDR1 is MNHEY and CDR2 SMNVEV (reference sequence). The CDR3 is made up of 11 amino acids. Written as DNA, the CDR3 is TGTGCCAGCAGCGACACCAATGAGCAGTTCTTC. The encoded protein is CASSDTNEQFF.

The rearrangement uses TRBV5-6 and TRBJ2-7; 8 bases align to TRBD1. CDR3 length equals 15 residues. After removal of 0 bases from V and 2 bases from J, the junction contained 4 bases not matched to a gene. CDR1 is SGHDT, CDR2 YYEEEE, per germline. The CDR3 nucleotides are TGTGCCAGCAGCTTGGGGACAGGGAGACCCTACGAGCAGTACTTC. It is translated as CASSLGTGRPYEQYF.

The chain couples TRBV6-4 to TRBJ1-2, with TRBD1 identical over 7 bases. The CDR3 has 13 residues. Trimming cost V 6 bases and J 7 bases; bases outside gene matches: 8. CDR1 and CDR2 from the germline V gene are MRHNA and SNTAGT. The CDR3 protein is CASSSSAGGGYTF. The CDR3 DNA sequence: TGTGCCAGCAGCTCGTCGGCAGGGGGTGGCTACACCTTC.

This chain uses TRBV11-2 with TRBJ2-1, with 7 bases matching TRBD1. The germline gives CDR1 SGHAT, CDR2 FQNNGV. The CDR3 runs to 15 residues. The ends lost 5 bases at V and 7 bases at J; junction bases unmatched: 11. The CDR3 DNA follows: TGTGCCAGCAGCATGTGGACAGGAGAAACGAATGAGCAGTTCTTC. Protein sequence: CASSMWTGETNEQFF.

CDR3 sequence (DNA): TGTGCCATCAGTGCTCTGGACAGGGGCCGTAACACCGGGGAGCTGTTTTTT. Protein: CAISALDRGRNTGELFF. The V and J genes are TRBV10-3 and TRBJ2-2; TRBD1 agrees at 9 bases. V lost 4 bases and J lost 2; bases outside the gene matches: 8. The CDR3 sequence is 17 residues long. The V gene's germline CDR1 is ENHRY and CDR2 SYGVKD.

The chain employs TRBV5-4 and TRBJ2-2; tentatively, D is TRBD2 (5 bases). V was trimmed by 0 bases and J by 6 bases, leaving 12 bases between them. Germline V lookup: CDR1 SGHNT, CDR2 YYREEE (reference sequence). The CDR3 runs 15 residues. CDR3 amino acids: CASSLGLGGPGELFF. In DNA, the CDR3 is TGTGCCAGCAGCTTGGGATTAGGAGGACCCGGGGAGCTGTTTTTT.

The CDR3 nucleotides are TGTGCCAGCAAAGGGGGCAATAACTATGGCTACACCTTC. Its translation: CASKGGNNYGYTF. The chain employs TRBV6-1 and TRBJ1-2; the match to TRBD1 covers 7 bases. This CDR3 spans 13 amino acids. The V gene's germline CDR1 is MNHNS and CDR2 SASEGT. V lost 7 bases and J lost 1; bases outside the gene matches: 3.

The CDR3 here is CASSFNLGVEGYTF. CDR3 coding DNA: TGTGCCAGCAGCTTTAACCTAGGGGTGGAGGGCTACACCTTC. The chain joins TRBV7-2 to TRBJ1-2, with D possibly being TRBD1 (5 bases). From germline, CDR1 is SGHTA and CDR2 FQGNSA. V lost 3 bases and J lost 8, with 16 bases in between. The CDR3 runs to 14 residues.

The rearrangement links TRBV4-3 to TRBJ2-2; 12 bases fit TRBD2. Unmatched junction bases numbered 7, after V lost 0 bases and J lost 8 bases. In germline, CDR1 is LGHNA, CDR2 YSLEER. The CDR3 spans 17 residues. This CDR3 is CASSQEELAGGAGELFF. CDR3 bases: TGCGCCAGCAGCCAAGAGGAACTAGCGGGGGGCGCGGGGGAGCTGTTTTTT.

CDR3 DNA sequence: TGCGCCAGCAGCTGGCACCCCCTCCAAGCGGGGGGAGTAAATGAGCAGTTCTTC. Protein product: CASSWHPLQAGGVNEQFF. The rearrangement links TRBV5-1 to TRBJ2-1, with TRBD2 matching 9 bases. Germline assignment: CDR1 SGHRS and CDR2 YFSETQ. V trimming: 3 bases; J trimming: 7 bases; junction bases outside the gene matches: 17. The CDR3 runs to 18 residues.

The DNA of the CDR3 is TGTGCCAGCAGCGCAGGGACTAGCGGTGCCTACGAGCAGTACTTC. Encoded protein: CASSAGTSGAYEQYF. V gene TRBV5-4 combines with J gene TRBJ2-7; TRBD2 aligns across 11 bases. V dropped 4 bases and J dropped 2; count of bases not matched to a gene: 5. Germline CDR1 is SGHNT and CDR2 is YYREEE (reference sequence). The CDR3 is 15 amino acids. The full variable domain, completed using reference TRBV5-4 and TRBJ2-7, is ETGVTQSPTHLIKTRGQQVTLRCSSQSGHNTVSWYQQALGQGPQFIFQYYREEENGRGNFPPRFSGLQFPNYSSELNVNALELDDSALYLCASSAGTSGAYEQYFGPGTRLTVT.